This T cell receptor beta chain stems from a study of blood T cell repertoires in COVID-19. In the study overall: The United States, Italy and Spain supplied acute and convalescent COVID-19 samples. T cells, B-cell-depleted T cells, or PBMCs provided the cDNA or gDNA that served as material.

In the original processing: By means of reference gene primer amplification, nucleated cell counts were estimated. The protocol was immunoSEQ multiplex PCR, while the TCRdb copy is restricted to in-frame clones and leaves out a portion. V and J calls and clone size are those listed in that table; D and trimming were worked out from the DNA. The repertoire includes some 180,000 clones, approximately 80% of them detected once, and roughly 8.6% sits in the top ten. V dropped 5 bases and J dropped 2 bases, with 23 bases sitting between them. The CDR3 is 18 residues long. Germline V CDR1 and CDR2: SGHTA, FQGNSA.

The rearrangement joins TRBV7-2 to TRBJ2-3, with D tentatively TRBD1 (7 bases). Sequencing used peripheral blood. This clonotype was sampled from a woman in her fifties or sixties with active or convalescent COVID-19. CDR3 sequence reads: CASSLQPGGGAITDTQYF. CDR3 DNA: TGTGCCAGCAGCCTCCAACCAGGGGGAGGCGCGATCACAGATACGCAGTATTTT.